What follows are 32 T cell receptor beta chains derived from one specimen sequenced in a study of kidney transplant recipient with SARS-CoV-2 infection. One entry per CDR3 protein results from TCRdb running MiXCR on the reads. This repertoire shows 250,000 or so distinct CDR3 sequences, 29% found once; its top ten account for 7% to 8%. The specimen was a blood sample, collected at baseline and on day 111 from a kidney transplant recipient. The receptors were gathered from a male patient between 25 and 40 years old who had COVID-19 and was a kidney transplant recipient. The T cells may come from the graft donor.

At least ten counts were recorded for this clonotype. The rearrangement joins TRBV6-4 to TRBJ1-1; D possibly corresponds to TRBD1 (6 bases). V was shortened by 6 bases and J by 1 base, with 6 bases between the two germline ends. Germline lookup yields CDR1 MRHNA and CDR2 SNTAGT. CDR3 size: 12 residues. In DNA form, the CDR3 reads TGTGCCAGCAGGGACAGGAACACTGAAGCTTTCTTT. Amino acids: CASRDRNTEAFF.

This clonotype was seen at least ten times. The rearrangement joins TRBV28 to TRBJ1-3; tentatively, D is TRBD1 (5 bases). The CDR3 has 12 residues. Trimming removed 3 bases from V and 10 bases from J, with 10 bases in between. CDR1 MDHEN and CDR2 SYDVKM come from the germline V gene. The CDR3 DNA reads TGTGCCAGCAGTTTGGGGGGGAGTACCATATATTTT. This translates into CASSLGGSTIYF.

In its sample, this clonotype was seen a few times. V gene TRBV20-1 combines with J gene TRBJ1-2; D unclear. The CDR3 runs to 11 residues. Germline loops: CDR1 DFQATT, CDR2 SNEGSKA (reference sequence). V shed 6 bases and J shed 8 bases, with 13 bases lying between them. The DNA of the CDR3 is TGCAGTGCAACGACACACCCCGGCTACACCTTC. It encodes CSATTHPGYTF.

On this clonotype itself: A much more abundant neighbour one base away suggests this may be a read error. The chain's CDR3 is CASKGLGNTGKLFF. In DNA form, the CDR3 reads TGTGCCAGCAAGGGACTGGGGAACACCGGGAAGCTGTTTTTT. The chain employs TRBV6-8 and TRBJ2-2, with D perhaps TRBD2 (6 bases). This CDR3 spans 14 amino acids. In germline, CDR1 is MNHGY, CDR2 SAAAGT.

A few counts support this clonotype. A much larger clone differs by one base, so this may be a read error. The chain recombines TRBV7-8 with TRBJ1-2; D gene unclear. The CDR3 consists of 17 residues. Trimming pared 5 bases from V and 4 bases from J, leaving 23 bases between. Germline loops: CDR1 SGHVS, CDR2 FQNEAQ. DNA for the CDR3: TGTGCCAGCAGCCGGGGAATGTTTACCCGAAAGACCTATGGCTACACCTTC. This translates into CASSRGMFTRKTYGYTF.

As regards this clonotype: A read error may be the cause here, since a much bigger clone is one base away. This chain uses TRBV6-1 with TRBJ1-1, with TRBD1 matching 9 bases. This CDR3 has 16 residues. The V gene's germline CDR1 is MNHNS and CDR2 SASEGT. The CDR3 region is CASSLTGGIPHTEALF. The CDR3 DNA follows: TGTGCCAGCAGTCTTACAGGGGGCATACCTCACACTGAAGCTCTCTTT.

Many counts were recorded for this clonotype. This chain links TRBV11-3 with TRBJ2-2; D is unresolved. Germline CDR1 reads SGHNT; CDR2 reads YENEEA. Between the trimmed V and J ends, which lost 0 bases and 6 bases, there was a span of 14 bases. CDR3 size: 16 residues. For the CDR3, the DNA is TGTGCCAGCAGCTTAGATCCTGGGGTTCTCGCCGGGGAGCTGTTTTTT. Protein: CASSLDPGVLAGELFF.

The table lists this clonotype with many counts. The gene calls are TRBV10-1 and TRBJ1-2; no firm D call. This CDR3 has 17 residues. Germline V gene data show CDR1 as WNHNN and CDR2 as SYGVQD (reference sequence). Trimming cost V 5 bases and J 5 bases, with 24 bases left between them. For the CDR3, the DNA is TGCGCCAGCAGTTTCAGTAAAAGATCGCGAAAGACTTATGGCTACACCTTC. It encodes CASSFSKRSRKTYGYTF.

This clonotype occurred many times. CDR3 protein: CARQREVVRKTYGYTF. CDR3 nucleotides: TGTGCCAGACAGCGGGAAGTGGTGAGAAAGACCTATGGCTACACCTTC. V is TRBV5-3 and J is TRBJ1-2; no definite D call. TRBV5-3 is treated as an ORF (open reading frame) with a function not yet certain. This CDR3 comprises 16 residues. Trimming cost V 7 bases and J 4 bases, with 23 bases left between them.

The gene calls are TRBV23-1 and TRBJ2-5; D is unresolved. TRBV23-1 is designated an ORF whose function remains uncertain. The CDR3 sequence is 10 residues long. Trimming shortened V by 7 bases and J by 5 bases, and 5 bases separated the two germline ends. CDR3 DNA sequence: TGCGCCAGCATGCGGGAGACCCAGTACTTC. This sequence encodes CASMRETQYF.

This clonotype was seen many times. The V call is TRBV19, the J call TRBJ1-1, with a possible D match to TRBD1 (5 bases). Germline loops: CDR1 LNHDA, CDR2 SQIVND (reference sequence). There are 15 residues in the CDR3. V lost 0 bases and J 6 bases, leaving 14 bases between the germline ends. The CDR3 region has the DNA TGTGCCAGTAGTATAGAGGGGCCCCGGAGGGCTGAAGCTTTCTTT. Its translation is CASSIEGPRRAEAFF.

This clonotype was counted ten times or more. The CDR3 reads CASSLDNSGNTIYF. The DNA for the CDR3 is TGTGCCAGCAGTCTCGACAACTCTGGAAACACCATATATTTT. The chain couples TRBV9 to TRBJ1-3; the D is unclear. The CDR3 is 14 amino acids. Trimming pared 5 bases from V and 0 bases from J, leaving 9 bases between. CDR1 and CDR2 from the germline V gene are SGDLS and YYNGEE.

This sequence joins TRBV5-4 and TRBJ1-2; D is undetermined. This CDR3 spans 16 amino acids. V dropped 7 bases and J dropped 4 bases, with 23 bases sitting between them. Germline CDR1 SGHNT, CDR2 YYREEE (reference sequence). CDR3 region: CASAEYVPGKTYGYTF. The CDR3 coding sequence is TGTGCCAGCGCTGAGTACGTACCAGGAAAGACCTATGGCTACACCTTC. Full variable domain (rest looked up from reference TRBV5-4 and TRBJ1-2): ETGVTQSPTHLIKTRGQQVTLRCSSQSGHNTVSWYQQALGQGPQFIFQYYREEENGRGNFPPRFSGLQFPNYSSELNVNALELDDSALYLCASAEYVPGKTYGYTFGSGTRLTVV.

This clonotype occurred many times. The J gene is TRBJ2-5, the V gene TRBV25-1; possibly TRBD1 for D (5 bases). CDR3 length: 11 residues. The germline gives CDR1 MGHDK, CDR2 SYGVNS. V lost 7 bases, J lost 4 bases, and 7 bases lay in between. The CDR3 nucleotides read TGTGCCAGCATTCAGGGAGAGACCCAGTACTTC. This sequence encodes CASIQGETQYF.

This clonotype came up once. A much larger clone is a single base away; this may be a read error. The chain recombines TRBV12-3 or TRBV12-4 with TRBJ2-5, with TRBD1 matching over 9 bases. Trimming took 4 bases from V and 5 from J; bases not matched to a gene: 5. The CDR3 extends over 14 amino acids. CDR3 nucleotides: TGTGCCAGCAGTTCGACAGGGGGTTGGGAGACCCAGTACTTC. It codes for CASSSTGGWETQYF.

This clonotype was found many times. This sequence joins TRBV3-1 and TRBJ2-2, with D perhaps TRBD2 (5 bases). V lost 5 bases and J 5 bases, leaving 24 bases between the germline ends. The germline CDR1 and CDR2 sequences are LGHDT and YNNKEL (reference sequence). CDR3 length: 18 residues. CDR3 protein: CASSTRTPISGLTGELFF. Here the CDR3 DNA reads TGTGCCAGCAGCACAAGGACTCCCATTTCAGGCTTGACCGGGGAGCTGTTTTTT.

On this clonotype: This may be a read error: a much more frequent sequence differs by one nucleotide. The chain is built from TRBV11-1 and TRBJ1-2; no reliable D call. This CDR3 has 17 residues. The germline gives CDR1 SGHAT, CDR2 FQDESV (reference sequence). CDR3 in DNA: TGTGCCAGCAGCATAATTAATAAGGCTGGAAAGACCTATGGCTACGCCTTC. Its translation: CASSIINKAGKTYGYAF.

This clonotype was seen at least ten times. The CDR3 nucleotides are TGTGCCAGCAGTCGGAGTAGACGCTCTAGAAAGACCTATGGCTACACCTTC. Residues: CASSRSRRSRKTYGYTF. V and J are TRBV6-8 and TRBJ1-2; D not resolved. V was clipped by 5 bases and J by 4 bases, with 23 bases between them. This CDR3 has 17 amino acids. Germline V gene lookup returns CDR1 MNHGY and CDR2 SAAAGT.

There are many counts of this clonotype. The chain couples TRBV20-1 to TRBJ1-4; the match to TRBD1 covers 9 bases. The CDR3 consists of 14 residues. The germline gives CDR1 DFQATT, CDR2 SNEGSKA (reference sequence). The junction had 9 bases not matched to a gene; V was cut back by 5 bases and J by 8 bases. CDR3 sequence (DNA): TGCAGTGCTGCCCCCGGGACAGGGAGGGAAAAACTGTTTTTT. Translation gives CSAAPGTGREKLFF.

Worth noting for this clonotype: This clone may be a read error of a much larger clone one base away. The chain has TRBV16 and TRBJ1-2; no definite D call. The CDR3 has 17 residues. Trimming shortened V by 5 bases and J by 6 bases, and 25 bases separated the two germline ends. Germline V gene lookup returns CDR1 KGHSY and CDR2 FQNENV. The CDR3 sequence: CASSCSRVVRKTHGYTF. The CDR3 nucleotides read TGTGCCAGCAGCTGTTCAAGGGTCGTTAGAAAGACCCATGGCTACACCTTC.

Remarks on this clonotype: A read error may be the cause here, since a much bigger clone is one base away. The chain links TRBV6-5 to TRBJ2-4; the D is unclear. The germline V and J ends were trimmed by 2 bases and 1 base, with 9 bases remaining between them. Germline-derived CDR1 and CDR2 are MNHEY and SVGAGI. The CDR3 contains 15 residues. The CDR3 region is CASSYTPRAKNIQYF. CDR3 DNA sequence: TGTGCCAGCAGTTACACGCCCAGGGCCAAAAACATTCAGTACTTC.

This clonotype was found many times. V is TRBV18 and J is TRBJ1-5; D unresolved. Trimming pared 1 base from V and 5 bases from J, leaving 6 bases between. CDR3 length: 13 residues. CDR1 and CDR2 from the germline V gene are KGHSH and LQKENI. The CDR3, as DNA: TGTGCCAGCTCACCACAAGGAGATCAGCCCCAGCATTTT. Its translation: CASSPQGDQPQHF.

This clonotype has only a few counts. This sequence may be a read error, since a much larger clone differs from it by one base. J is TRBJ1-5 and V is TRBV20-1; 8 nucleotides agree with TRBD1. Trimming took 5 bases from V and 3 from J; bases not matched to a gene: 6. CDR3 size: 14 residues. In germline, CDR1 is DFQATT, CDR2 SNEGSKA (reference sequence). The chain's CDR3 is CSAGDRYFNQPQHF. The CDR3 DNA reads TGCAGTGCTGGGGACAGGTACTTCAATCAGCCCCAGCATTTT.

As for this clonotype: A read error may be the cause here, since a much bigger clone is one base away. No conserved phenylalanine or tryptophan ends this CDR3, so it is likely a read error. The V call is TRBV20-1, the J call TRBJ1-2, with a weak D call TRBD1 (6 bases). Germline V gene data show CDR1 as DFQATT and CDR2 as SNEGSKA (reference sequence). Trimming left V 3 bases short and J 8 bases short, with 16 bases between. This CDR3 is built from 13 residues. The CDR3 nucleotides are TGCAGTGCTAGCCCTCCGGGGGCAGGAGGCTACACCCTC. This encodes CSASPPGAGGYTL.

This clonotype appeared a single time. Given a much more abundant clone one base away, this may be a read error. This chain connects TRBV5-4 to TRBJ1-6; D remains ambiguous. This CDR3 has 13 amino acids. Germline assignment: CDR1 SGHNT and CDR2 YYREEE (reference sequence). CDR3 loop: CTSSFGTNSPLHF. The CDR3 coding sequence is TGTACCAGCAGCTTTGGAACTAATTCACCCCTCCACTTT.

A remark on this clonotype: One base away lies a much larger clone, so this may be a sequencing read error. Because it lacks the conserved phenylalanine or tryptophan at the end, this CDR3 is likely a read error. The chain employs TRBV20-1 and TRBJ2-7; D is possibly TRBD2 (6 bases). The germline V and J ends were trimmed by 7 bases and 5 bases, with 12 bases remaining between them. Germline loops: CDR1 DFQATT, CDR2 SNEGSKA (reference sequence). The CDR3 length is 11 residues. The CDR3 loop reads CSGREWNEQYL. The CDR3 coding sequence is TGCAGTGGGAGGGAGTGGAACGAGCAGTACCTC.

This clonotype was found many times. The rearrangement links TRBV20-1 to TRBJ2-5, with a tentative D call TRBD2 (5 bases). Germline V lookup: CDR1 DFQATT, CDR2 SNEGSKA (reference sequence). The CDR3 loop spans 12 amino acids. CDR3 coding DNA: TGCAGCAGTGGGAGCAGACAAGAGACCCAGTACTTC. Its protein product is CSSGSRQETQYF.

As regards this clonotype: This clone may be a read error of a much larger clone one base away. The chain couples TRBV7-2 to TRBJ2-5; tentative D call: TRBD1 (6 bases). Germline CDR1 reads SGHTA; CDR2 reads FQGNSA. The CDR3 totals 16 residues. V lost 1 base, J lost 5 bases, and 17 bases lay in between. The CDR3 sequence: CASSLEFRATGETQYF. CDR3 nucleotide sequence: TGTGCCAGCAGCTTAGAGTTCAGGGCCACAGGGGAGACCCAGTACTTC.

This clonotype appeared many times. The gene calls are TRBV11-3 and TRBJ1-1; D is uncertain. CDR3 size: 13 residues. Germline loops: CDR1 SGHNT, CDR2 YENEEA. Trimming cost V 3 bases and J 1 base, with 6 bases left between them. CDR3 region: CASSFTENTEAFF. The CDR3 nucleotides read TGTGCCAGCAGCTTTACAGAGAACACTGAAGCTTTCTTT.

At least ten counts were recorded for this clonotype. V gene TRBV6-2 or TRBV6-3 combines with J gene TRBJ1-2; no reliable D call. V gave up 5 bases and J gave up 4 bases, with 23 bases separating them. The germline CDR1 and CDR2 sequences are MNHEY and SVGEGT. The CDR3 contains 17 residues. In DNA, the CDR3 is TGTGCCAGCAGTCTGATGATCTGCATCGGAAAGACCTATGGCTACACCTTC. It encodes CASSLMICIGKTYGYTF.

This clonotype was seen at least ten times. The rearrangement links TRBV6-7 to TRBJ1-2; D is unclear. TRBV6-7 is sorted into the ORF group, with uncertain function. Trimming stripped 6 bases from V and 4 bases from J, with 21 bases between. The CDR3 covers 16 residues. In DNA form, the CDR3 reads TGTGCCAGCAGCCCCCCTAAAAATGGGAGTGGCTATGGCTACACCTTC. Translated, it gives CASSPPKNGSGYGYTF.

This clonotype occurred many times. The chain uses TRBV7-9 and TRBJ2-6, with no clear D. In germline, CDR1 is SEHNR, CDR2 FQNEAQ (reference sequence). CDR3 length equals 14 residues. The germline V and J ends were trimmed by 6 bases and 0 bases, with 6 bases remaining between them. CDR3: CASSPNSGANVLTF. The CDR3 nucleotides read TGTGCCAGCAGTCCGAACTCTGGGGCCAACGTCCTGACTTTC. The variable domain in full, with the rest retrieved from reference TRBV7-9 and TRBJ2-6, is DTGVSQNPRHKITKRGQNVTFRCDPISEHNRLYWYRQTLGQGPEFLTYFQNEAQLEKSRLLSDRFSAERPKGSFSTLEIQRTEQGDSAMYLCASSPNSGANVLTFGAGSRLTVL.